This passage covers 8 T cell receptor beta chains from one sample sequenced in a study of blood T cell repertoires in COVID-19. The table came from immunoSEQ multiplex PCR; TCRdb's copy has only in-frame clones and leaves some out. This table holds approximately 28,000 clones, about 92% found once. The sequencing input was peripheral blood. The receptors stem from a man between 65 and 85 years old with active or convalescent COVID-19.

The chain couples TRBV5-6 to TRBJ1-3; D perhaps matches TRBD1 (6 bases). Trimming shortened V by 3 bases and J by 0 bases, and 16 bases separated the two germline ends. This CDR3 is 17 amino acids long. Per germline, CDR1 SGHDT and CDR2 YYEEEE. The CDR3 here is CASSYPDRTSSGNTIYF. As DNA, the CDR3 is TGTGCCAGCAGCTATCCCGACAGGACCTCCTCTGGAAACACCATATATTTT.

The rearrangement uses TRBV6-5 and TRBJ2-7; D is perhaps TRBD2 (6 bases). The CDR3 is made up of 15 amino acids. CDR1 is MNHEY, CDR2 SVGAGI, per germline. Between the trimmed V and J ends, which lost 8 bases and 0 bases, there was a span of 17 bases. The DNA of the CDR3 is TGTGCCAGCGCTCGGGAGCCAGCGGGCTCCTACGAGCAGTACTTC. Translation gives CASAREPAGSYEQYF.

This clone occurred a few times. This chain joins TRBV7-9 and TRBJ1-3; D gene ambiguous. The germline V and J ends were trimmed by 4 bases and 4 bases, with 14 bases remaining between them. Germline CDR1 is SEHNR and CDR2 is FQNEAQ (reference sequence). CDR3 length: 15 residues. The CDR3 DNA reads TGTGCCAGCAGCTCCGCTTTGACTTTCGGAAACACCATATATTTT. Translated: CASSSALTFGNTIYF.

This clone appeared a few times. This chain uses TRBV3-1 (or the pseudogene TRBV3-2) with TRBJ2-3; possible D gene TRBD1, 6 bases. The CDR3 has 16 amino acids. CDR1 is LGHDT, CDR2 YNNKEL, per germline (reference sequence). V lost 6 bases and J 0 bases, leaving 16 bases between the germline ends. CDR3 loop: CASSLKGVPSTDTQYF. The DNA of the CDR3 is TGTGCCAGCAGTCTGAAGGGGGTCCCTAGCACAGATACGCAGTATTTT.

V gene TRBV4-1 combines with J gene TRBJ2-7; the D gene is possibly TRBD1 (6 bases). V shed 4 bases and J shed 3 bases, with 13 bases lying between them. Germline V gives CDR1 MGHRA, CDR2 YSYEKL. The CDR3 is made up of 14 amino acids. In DNA, the CDR3 is TGCGCCAGCAGCCTCCAGGTACAGGGCTACGAGCAGTACTTC. This sequence encodes CASSLQVQGYEQYF.

V and J are TRBV19 and TRBJ2-2; D not certain. The CDR3 consists of 11 residues. The germline gives CDR1 LNHDA, CDR2 SQIVND (reference sequence). V lost 10 bases, J lost 6 bases, and 9 bases lay in between. CDR3 in DNA: TGTGCCACCTGGAGCGCCGGGGAGCTGTTTTTT. Its protein is CATWSAGELFF.

J is TRBJ1-4 and V is TRBV7-9, with 9 bases that match TRBD1. Germline trimming cut 5 bases from V and 8 bases from J; bases unmatched to any gene: 15. This CDR3 is built from 17 residues. Germline CDR1 reads SEHNR; CDR2 reads FQNEAQ (reference sequence). The CDR3 loop reads CASSVLGAGTGSEKLFF. CDR3 bases: TGTGCCAGCAGCGTTTTAGGAGCCGGGACAGGGAGCGAAAAACTGTTTTTT.

The gene calls are TRBV30 and TRBJ1-3, with D possibly TRBD1 on 6 matching bases. V lost 5 bases and J lost 4, with 9 bases in between. Germline V gene sequence: CDR1 GTSNPN, CDR2 SVGIG (reference sequence). The CDR3 runs 12 residues. The CDR3 loop reads CAWAQGGNTIYF. The CDR3 DNA sequence: TGTGCCTGGGCTCAGGGGGGAAACACCATATATTTT. The whole variable domain, filled in from reference TRBV30 and TRBJ1-3, reads SQTIHQWPATLVQPVGSPLSLECTVEGTSNPNLYWYRQAAGRGLQLLFYSVGIGQISSEVPQNLSASRPQDRQFILSSKKLLLSDSGFYLCAWAQGGNTIYFGEGSWLTVV.